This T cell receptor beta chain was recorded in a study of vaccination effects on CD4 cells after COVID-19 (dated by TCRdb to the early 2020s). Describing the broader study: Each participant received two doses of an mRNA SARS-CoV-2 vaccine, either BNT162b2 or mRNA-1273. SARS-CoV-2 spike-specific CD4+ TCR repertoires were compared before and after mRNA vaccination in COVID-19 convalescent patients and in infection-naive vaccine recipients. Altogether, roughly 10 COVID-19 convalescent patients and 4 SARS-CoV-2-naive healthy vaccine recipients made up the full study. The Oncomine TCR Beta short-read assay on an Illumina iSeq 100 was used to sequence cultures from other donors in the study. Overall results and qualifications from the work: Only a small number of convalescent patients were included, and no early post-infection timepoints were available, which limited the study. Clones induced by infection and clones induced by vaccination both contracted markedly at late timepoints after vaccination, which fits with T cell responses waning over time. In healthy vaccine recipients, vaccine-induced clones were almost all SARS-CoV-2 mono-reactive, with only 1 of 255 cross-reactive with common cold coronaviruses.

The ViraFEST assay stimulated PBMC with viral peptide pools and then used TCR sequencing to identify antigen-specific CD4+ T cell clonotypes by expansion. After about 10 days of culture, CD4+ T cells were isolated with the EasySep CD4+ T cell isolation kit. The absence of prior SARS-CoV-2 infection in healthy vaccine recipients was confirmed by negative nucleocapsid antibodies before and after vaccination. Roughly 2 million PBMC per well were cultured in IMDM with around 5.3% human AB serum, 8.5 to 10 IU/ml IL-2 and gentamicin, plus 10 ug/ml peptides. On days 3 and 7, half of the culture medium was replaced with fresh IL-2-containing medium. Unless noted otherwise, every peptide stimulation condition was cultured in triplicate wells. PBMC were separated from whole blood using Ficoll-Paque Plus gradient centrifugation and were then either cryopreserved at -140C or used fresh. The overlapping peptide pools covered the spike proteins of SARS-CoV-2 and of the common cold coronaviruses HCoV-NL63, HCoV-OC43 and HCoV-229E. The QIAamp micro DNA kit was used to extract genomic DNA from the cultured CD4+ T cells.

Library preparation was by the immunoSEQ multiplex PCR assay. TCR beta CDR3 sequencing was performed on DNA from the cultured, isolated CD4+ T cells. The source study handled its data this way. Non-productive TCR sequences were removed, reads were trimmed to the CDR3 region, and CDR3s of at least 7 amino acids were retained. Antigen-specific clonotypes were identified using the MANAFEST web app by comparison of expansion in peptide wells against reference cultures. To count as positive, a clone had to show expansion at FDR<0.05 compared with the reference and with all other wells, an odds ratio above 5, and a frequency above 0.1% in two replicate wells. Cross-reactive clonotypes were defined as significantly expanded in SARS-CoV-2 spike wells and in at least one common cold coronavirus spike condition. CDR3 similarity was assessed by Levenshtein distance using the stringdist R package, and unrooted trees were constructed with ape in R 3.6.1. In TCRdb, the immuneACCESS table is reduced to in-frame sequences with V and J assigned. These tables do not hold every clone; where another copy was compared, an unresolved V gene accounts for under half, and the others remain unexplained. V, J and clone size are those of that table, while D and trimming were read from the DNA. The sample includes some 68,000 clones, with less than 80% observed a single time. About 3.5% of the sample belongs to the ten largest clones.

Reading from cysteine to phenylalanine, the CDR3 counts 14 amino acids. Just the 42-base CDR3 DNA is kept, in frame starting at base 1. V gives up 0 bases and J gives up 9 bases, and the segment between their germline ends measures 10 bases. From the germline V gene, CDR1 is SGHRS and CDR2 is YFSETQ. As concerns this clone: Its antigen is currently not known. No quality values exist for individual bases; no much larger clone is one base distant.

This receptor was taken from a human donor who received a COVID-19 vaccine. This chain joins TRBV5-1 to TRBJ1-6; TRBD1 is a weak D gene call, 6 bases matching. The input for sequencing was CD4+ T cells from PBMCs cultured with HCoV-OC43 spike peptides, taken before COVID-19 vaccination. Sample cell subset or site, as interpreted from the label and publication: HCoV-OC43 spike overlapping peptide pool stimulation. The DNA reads TGCGCCAGCAGCTTGGGACAGGTCGGTTCACCCCTCCACTTT. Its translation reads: CASSLGQVGSPLHF.